One sample yielded the 22 T cell receptor beta chains listed below, sequenced in a study of shared clonotypes between healthy human individuals. Repertoires were generated with immunoSEQ multiplex PCR, while TCRdb's copy carries only in-frame clones and drops some. This table holds over a million clones, approximately 96% found once. The sample consisted of naive CD4+ T cells sorted from blood. Regarding subset: CD45RA+ positively selected. These receptors all stem from a man between 25 and 39 years old in good health.

The chain joins TRBV28 to TRBJ2-5, with D maybe TRBD1 (6 bases). The CDR3 has 14 residues. With 5 bases removed from V and 1 base from J, the gap between germline ends came to 11 bases. Per the germline V gene, CDR1 is MDHEN and CDR2 is SYDVKM. Written as DNA, the CDR3 is TGTGCCAGCAGTACATGGACAGCCCAAGAGACCCAGTACTTC. This sequence encodes CASSTWTAQETQYF. Complete variable domain (other parts from reference TRBV28 and TRBJ2-5): DVKVTQSSRYLVKRTGEKVFLECVQDMDHENMFWYRQDPGLGLRLIYFSYDVKMKEKGDIPEGYSVSREKKERFSLILESASTNQTSMYLCASSTWTAQETQYFGPGTRLLVL.

The chain uses TRBV5-1 and TRBJ2-1; a weak D match, TRBD2 (6 bases). The CDR3 sequence is 15 residues long. V was trimmed by 6 bases and J by 2 bases, leaving 15 bases between them. Germline CDR1 reads SGHRS; CDR2 reads YFSETQ. The CDR3 DNA follows: TGCGCCAGCACCCCTGAGACGGGGGCCTACAATGAGCAGTTCTTC. It codes for CASTPETGAYNEQFF.

This clone came up once. This rearrangement joins TRBV2 to TRBJ1-2; tentative D call: TRBD1 (6 bases). Trimming took off 6 bases at V and 4 bases at J, with 15 bases between the two ends. This CDR3 has 14 amino acids. The germline CDR1 and CDR2 sequences are SNHLY and FYNNEI. The CDR3 spells CASSDKGEGYGYTF. Here the CDR3 DNA reads TGTGCCAGCAGCGATAAGGGGGAGGGCTATGGCTACACCTTC.

J is TRBJ2-6 and V is TRBV5-6; 11 nucleotides line up with TRBD2. Germline V gives CDR1 SGHDT, CDR2 YYEEEE. Unmatched junction bases numbered 7, after V lost 1 base and J lost 1 base. This CDR3 region has 19 residues. The CDR3: CASSLRLAGPSSGANVLTF. In DNA form, the CDR3 reads TGTGCCAGCAGCTTGAGACTAGCGGGACCTTCTTCTGGGGCCAACGTCCTGACTTTC.

The chain is built from TRBV7-3 and TRBJ2-3; no clear D. The CDR3 runs to 14 residues. Germline CDR1 is SGHTA and CDR2 is FQGTGA. V lost 1 base, J lost 4 bases, and 9 bases lay in between. The CDR3 coding sequence is TGTGCCAGCAGCTTAAATATGGGCGCAGATACGCAGTATTTT. Translating it yields CASSLNMGADTQYF.

This clone was seen a single time. This sequence joins TRBV6-5 and TRBJ2-7; weak D call: TRBD2 (6 bases). Germline lookup yields CDR1 MNHEY and CDR2 SVGAGI. V lost 8 bases and J 2 bases, leaving 10 bases between the germline ends. This CDR3 has 12 residues. CDR3 in DNA: TGTGCCAGCTACGGGAGAGCCTACGAGCAGTACTTC. This gives the protein CASYGRAYEQYF.

The chain carries TRBV5-1 and TRBJ1-1; 7 bases line up with TRBD1. Per the germline V gene, CDR1 is SGHRS and CDR2 is YFSETQ. The V and J ends lost 0 bases and 9 bases, in that order; junction bases with no gene match: 8. This CDR3 is 14 amino acids long. In nucleotides, the CDR3 is TGCGCCAGCAGCTTGGAAGTGGGGACAGTAAAAGCTTTCTTT. This encodes CASSLEVGTVKAFF. The entire variable domain, with the rest obtained from reference TRBV5-1 and TRBJ1-1, is as follows: KAGVTQTPRYLIKTRGQQVTLSCSPISGHRSVSWYQQTPGQGLQFLFEYFSETQRNKGNFPGRFSGRQFSNSRSEMNVSTLELGDSALYLCASSLEVGTVKAFFGQGTRLTVV.

Concerning this clone itself: The sample contains more than one DNA sequence encoding this CDR3. The chain uses TRBV5-4 and TRBJ2-7, with 7 bases lining up with TRBD1. Germline V lookup: CDR1 SGHNT, CDR2 YYREEE (reference sequence). V lost 4 bases to trimming and J lost 3 bases; unmatched junction nucleotides: 1. The CDR3 runs to 12 residues. CDR3 in DNA: TGTGCCAGCAGCCGGGACAGCTACGAGCAGTACTTC. It specifies CASSRDSYEQYF.

The count of this clone is one. The chain couples TRBV5-4 to TRBJ1-2, with 7 bases aligning to TRBD1. After removal of 4 bases from V and 3 bases from J, the junction contained 9 bases not matched to a gene. The CDR3 has 15 amino acids. Germline V CDR1 and CDR2: SGHNT, YYREEE (reference sequence). CDR3 DNA sequence: TGTGCCAGCAGCGTAAAGACAGGGATCGACTATGGCTACACCTTC. It translates to CASSVKTGIDYGYTF.

The chain combines TRBV5-1 with TRBJ2-3; 13 bases are a match to TRBD2. Germline V gene data show CDR1 as SGHRS and CDR2 as YFSETQ. The J segment lost 3 bases and the V segment lost 0 bases, leaving 7 bases of the junction unmatched. The CDR3 loop spans 18 amino acids. This CDR3 reads CASSLGTSGSRTTDTQYF. The CDR3 region has the DNA TGCGCCAGCAGCTTGGGGACTAGCGGGAGCCGGACGACAGATACGCAGTATTTT.

A note on this clone: Within the sample, other DNA sequences also encode this same CDR3. This chain connects TRBV7-6 to TRBJ2-5; D is undetermined. Germline CDR1 is SGHVS and CDR2 is FNYEAQ. With 5 bases removed from V and 2 bases from J, the gap between germline ends came to 3 bases. The CDR3 has 11 amino acids. The DNA for the CDR3 is TGTGCCAGCAGCGCACAAGAGACCCAGTACTTC. It specifies CASSAQETQYF.

The chain recombines TRBV2 with TRBJ1-3; no definite D call. V was trimmed by 0 bases and J by 2 bases, leaving 2 bases between them. The CDR3 has 13 residues. The germline CDR1 and CDR2 sequences are SNHLY and FYNNEI. DNA for the CDR3: TGTGCCAGCAGTGAAGCGCCTGGAAACACCATATATTTT. This encodes CASSEAPGNTIYF.

The V gene is TRBV28, the J gene TRBJ2-7; possibly TRBD1 for D (5 bases). CDR3 length: 13 residues. Germline V gene lookup returns CDR1 MDHEN and CDR2 SYDVKM. With 6 bases removed from V and 6 bases from J, the gap between germline ends came to 15 bases. CDR3 in amino acids: CASSPFPGREQYF. The CDR3 bases are TGTGCCAGCAGCCCGTTCCCAGGGCGCGAGCAGTACTTC.

This clone was recorded once. The chain employs TRBV7-8 and TRBJ1-1, with D possibly being TRBD1 (5 bases). This CDR3 spans 14 amino acids. Trimming removed 1 base from V and 8 bases from J, with 14 bases in between. The germline V gene encodes CDR1 SGHVS and CDR2 FQNEAQ. CDR3 sequence: CASSLEVISGEAFF. Here the CDR3 DNA reads TGTGCCAGCAGCTTAGAGGTGATCTCAGGGGAAGCTTTCTTT.

This rearrangement joins TRBV18 to TRBJ2-1; 9 bases agree with TRBD1. Germline loops: CDR1 KGHSH, CDR2 LQKENI. J was trimmed by 15 bases and V by 6 bases; bases with no gene match: 15. This CDR3 contains 14 residues. CDR3 coding DNA: TGTGCCAGCTCCCCTTCTCTCACAGGGGGCGAAGCGTTCTTC. Protein product: CASSPSLTGGEAFF.

This chain links TRBV28 with TRBJ1-5; 7 bases line up with TRBD1. The CDR3 covers 15 residues. CDR1 is MDHEN and CDR2 is SYDVKM in the germline V gene. The V and J ends lost 6 bases and 7 bases, in that order; junction bases with no gene match: 12. The CDR3: CASSLVGGRWQPQHF. CDR3 nucleotides: TGTGCCAGCAGCCTTGTAGGGGGCAGATGGCAGCCCCAGCATTTT.

This chain joins TRBV6-5 and TRBJ2-5; D call uncertain. The germline V gene encodes CDR1 MNHEY and CDR2 SVGAGI. The CDR3 length is 12 residues. V was cut by 8 bases and J by 5 bases, with 12 bases left in between. CDR3 nucleotides: TGTGCCAGCGGCCGAGGAGTGGAGACCCAGTACTTC. Residues: CASGRGVETQYF.

This chain links TRBV7-2 with TRBJ2-1; D is ambiguous. CDR1 SGHTA and CDR2 FQGNSA come from the germline V gene. This CDR3 is 11 amino acids long. V lost 3 bases and J 9 bases, leaving 6 bases between the germline ends. CDR3 DNA: TGTGCCAGCAGCTTCCCCAGTGAGCAGTTCTTC. It yields the protein CASSFPSEQFF.

The chain links TRBV10-1 to TRBJ2-3, with 8 positions matching TRBD2. The length of the CDR3 is 16 residues. Germline loops: CDR1 WNHNN, CDR2 SYGVQD (reference sequence). Germline trimming cut 4 bases from V and 1 base from J; bases unmatched to any gene: 7. The CDR3 loop is CASSASGGPRTDTQYF. The CDR3 DNA follows: TGCGCCAGCAGTGCTTCGGGAGGGCCGCGCACAGATACGCAGTATTTT.

V is TRBV6-5 and J is TRBJ2-7; 10 bases align to TRBD2. From germline, CDR1 is MNHEY and CDR2 SVGAGI. V trimming: 5 bases; J trimming: 1 base; junction bases outside the gene matches: 5. This CDR3 has 15 residues. CDR3 protein: CASSQYSGRSYEQYF. The CDR3, as DNA: TGTGCCAGCAGTCAATATAGCGGGAGGTCCTACGAGCAGTACTTC.

V usage is TRBV28 and J usage is TRBJ2-2, with TRBD1 matching over 7 bases. Germline lookup yields CDR1 MDHEN and CDR2 SYDVKM. There are 15 residues in the CDR3. V gave up 5 bases and J gave up 6 bases; unmatched junction bases: 9. This CDR3 reads CASSEQGRWAGELFF. CDR3 coding DNA: TGTGCCAGCAGTGAACAGGGGCGGTGGGCCGGGGAGCTGTTTTTT.

The CDR3: CASSQDLTGNYGYTF. As DNA, the CDR3 is TGCGCCAGCAGCCAAGATCTTACAGGAAACTATGGCTACACCTTC. The chain links TRBV4-1 to TRBJ1-2; the D gene is possibly TRBD1 (5 bases). V was pared by 0 bases and J by 2 bases, with 10 bases between. Looked up from germline, CDR1 is MGHRA and CDR2 is YSYEKL. This CDR3 has 15 residues.